This passage covers 10 T cell receptor beta chains from one sample sequenced in a study of lymphopenia after photon versus proton radiotherapy. Produced via immunoSEQ multiplex PCR; TCRdb's table is partial and in-frame only. Among more than 50,000 clones listed, 80% to 90% were seen once. This specimen consisted of peripheral blood, obtained from a patient treated with photon-based radiotherapy. These receptors all stem from a man aged 45-60 years with gastric cancer.

The chain couples TRBV10-3 to TRBJ1-1; possibly TRBD1 for D (5 bases). V was clipped by 10 bases and J by 1 base, with 16 bases between them. The CDR3 extends over 14 amino acids. The germline V gene encodes CDR1 ENHRY and CDR2 SYGVKD. CDR3 bases: TGTGCCACGCTCCCGGGGCAGGCGAACACTGAAGCTTTCTTT. It specifies CATLPGQANTEAFF.

The rearrangement joins TRBV15 to TRBJ1-5; 9 positions agree with TRBD1. Germline V CDR1 and CDR2: LNHNV, YYDKDF (reference sequence). The CDR3 totals 15 residues. V lost 2 bases, J lost 7 bases, and 6 bases stayed unmatched. CDR3 in DNA: TGTGCCACCAGCAGAAAGGGACAGGGCGGACAGCCCCAGCATTTT. Translated, it gives CATSRKGQGGQPQHF.

The CDR3 is CASRGLLATNEKLFF. The CDR3 DNA sequence: TGTGCCAGCAGGGGACTTTTAGCCACTAATGAAAAACTGTTTTTT. The rearrangement joins TRBV27 to TRBJ1-4; possibly TRBD1 for D (5 bases). Germline loops: CDR1 MNHEY, CDR2 SMNVEV (reference sequence). The CDR3 runs to 15 residues. Trimming shortened V by 6 bases and J by 2 bases, and 13 bases separated the two germline ends.

The chain combines TRBV30 with TRBJ1-1, with 9 positions matching TRBD1. J lost 11 bases, V lost 3 bases, and 10 bases had no gene match. Germline V lookup: CDR1 GTSNPN, CDR2 SVGIG (reference sequence). The CDR3 length is 13 residues. This CDR3 reads CAWRQTGGSVAFF. In DNA form, the CDR3 reads TGTGCCTGGAGGCAGACAGGGGGTAGTGTGGCTTTCTTT.

J is TRBJ1-1 and V is TRBV27; the match to TRBD1 covers 8 bases. This CDR3 has 17 amino acids. Losses at the gene ends were 4 bases for V and 3 bases for J; bases not matched to a gene: 13. Germline CDR1 reads MNHEY; CDR2 reads SMNVEV (reference sequence). The CDR3, as DNA: TGTGCCAGCAGTTCAGGACAGGGTGGCATTGTGGACACTGAAGCTTTCTTT. This translates into CASSSGQGGIVDTEAFF.

This clone was seen once. The chain is built from TRBV19 and TRBJ1-3; TRBD1 matches 7 bases. V dropped 8 bases and J dropped 4; count of bases not matched to a gene: 2. Germline V lookup: CDR1 LNHDA, CDR2 SQIVND (reference sequence). The CDR3 has 12 amino acids. CDR3 nucleotide sequence: TGTGCCAGTTGGGACAGCGGAAACACCATATATTTT. It is translated as CASWDSGNTIYF. The whole variable domain, remainder taken from reference TRBV19 and TRBJ1-3, is DGGITQSPKYLFRKEGQNVTLSCEQNLNHDAMYWYRQDPGQGLRLIYYSQIVNDFQKGDIAEGYSVSREKKESFPLTVTSAQKNPTAFYLCASWDSGNTIYFGEGSWLTVV.

This chain joins TRBV14 and TRBJ2-3; D is uncertain. Germline V gene sequence: CDR1 SGHDN, CDR2 FVKESK. The CDR3 sequence is 17 residues long. The V end was cut by 0 bases, the J end by 5 bases, with 18 bases between. As DNA, the CDR3 is TGTGCCAGCAGCCAAGAATTGTGGGCAAATTCGGGAGATACGCAGTATTTT. This encodes CASSQELWANSGDTQYF.

This chain connects TRBV11-1 to TRBJ2-7; 12 positions agree with TRBD2. In germline, CDR1 is SGHAT, CDR2 FQDESV (reference sequence). The V and J ends lost 3 bases and 5 bases, in that order; junction bases with no gene match: 8. CDR3 size: 16 residues. CDR3 in DNA: TGTGCCAGCAGCTTTCCTAGCGGGAGGGCCGGGGACGAGCAGTACTTC. This gives the protein CASSFPSGRAGDEQYF.

CDR3 in DNA: TGTGCCAGCAGCTTAAGCGCAGTGAACACCGGGGAGCTGTTTTTT. Translation: CASSLSAVNTGELFF. This rearrangement joins TRBV7-9 to TRBJ2-2; D call uncertain. Germline CDR1 is SEHNR and CDR2 is FQNEAQ (reference sequence). V lost 2 bases, J lost 1 base, and 8 bases lay in between. The CDR3 contains 15 residues.

The rearrangement links TRBV19 to TRBJ2-7, with 11 bases that match TRBD2. Per the germline V gene, CDR1 is LNHDA and CDR2 is SQIVND (reference sequence). The trim removed 2 bases at V and 0 bases at J, leaving 6 bases unmatched. The CDR3 is 17 residues long. CDR3 in DNA: TGTGCCAGTAGTATAACTAGCGGGGGCATCAGCTCCTACGAGCAGTACTTC. Its translation: CASSITSGGISSYEQYF.